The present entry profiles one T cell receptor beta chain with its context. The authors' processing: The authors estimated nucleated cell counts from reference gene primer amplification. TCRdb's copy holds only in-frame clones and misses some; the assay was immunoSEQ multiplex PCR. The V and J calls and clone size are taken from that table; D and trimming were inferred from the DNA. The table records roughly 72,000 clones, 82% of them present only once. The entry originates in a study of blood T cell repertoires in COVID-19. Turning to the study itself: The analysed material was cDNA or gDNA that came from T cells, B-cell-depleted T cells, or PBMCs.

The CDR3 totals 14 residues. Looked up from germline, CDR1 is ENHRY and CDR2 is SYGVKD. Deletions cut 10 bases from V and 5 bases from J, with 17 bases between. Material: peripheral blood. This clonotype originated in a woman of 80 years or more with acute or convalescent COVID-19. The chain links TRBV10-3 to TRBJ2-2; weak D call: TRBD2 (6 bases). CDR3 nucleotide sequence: TGTGCCACGATGGGACTCCTTGAAACCGGGGAGCTGTTTTTT. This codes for CATMGLLETGELFF.